This entry lists 8 T cell receptor beta chains sequenced from one sample in a study of beta chain features in type 1 diabetes. The entirety of the isolated RNA underwent reverse transcription, so expressed TCRB transcripts were sequenced. Clones were read by immunoSEQ multiplex PCR, and TCRdb kept only the in-frame ones, dropping some. The data show 90,000 to 110,000 clones, with 40% seen just once and over 0.05% held by the top ten. The sample was stem cell memory CD4+ T cells from blood. These receptors all come from a woman aged 18-35 years in good health.

This sequence joins TRBV5-1 and TRBJ2-1, with 8 nucleotides matching TRBD1. The CDR3 has 14 residues. Germline loops: CDR1 SGHRS, CDR2 YFSETQ. After removal of 4 bases from V and 3 bases from J, the junction contained 3 bases not matched to a gene. This CDR3 reads CASSVGQGYNEQFF. CDR3 sequence (DNA): TGCGCCAGCAGCGTCGGACAGGGCTACAATGAGCAGTTCTTC.

A few counts support this clone. This rearrangement joins TRBV12-5 to TRBJ1-5, with a possible D match to TRBD1 (6 bases). The V and J ends lost 5 bases and 4 bases respectively, with 9 bases between them. The CDR3 covers 13 residues. Germline V gene data show CDR1 as LGHNT and CDR2 as FRNRAP. CDR3 nucleotides: TGTGCTAGTGGTAGGGGGGGAAATCAGCCCCAGCATTTT. It is translated as CASGRGGNQPQHF.

This clone was recorded a few times. The V gene is TRBV28, the J gene TRBJ2-5; 7 bases map to TRBD1. The J call is doubtful: the DNA matches TRBJ2-7 better. The CDR3 consists of 13 residues. Germline V lookup: CDR1 MDHEN, CDR2 SYDVKM. The CDR3 region has the DNA TGTGCCAGTTGGCAACAGGGGCTTCGCGAGCAGTACTTC. This sequence encodes CASWQQGLREQYF.

This clone was detected a few times. The rearrangement joins TRBV4-2 to TRBJ1-5; D may be TRBD1 (5 bases). Trimming removed 1 base from V and 9 bases from J, with 13 bases in between. This CDR3 is 14 amino acids long. The germline gives CDR1 LGHNA, CDR2 YNFKEQ. The CDR3 loop reads CASSQGGTSRPQHF. Here the CDR3 DNA reads TGTGCCAGCAGCCAAGGGGGGACTAGTCGGCCCCAGCATTTT.

This chain joins TRBV7-9 and TRBJ2-6; a possible D gene is TRBD2 (5 bases). Trimming removed 5 bases from V and 2 bases from J, with 22 bases in between. CDR1 and CDR2 (germline): SEHNR, FQNEAQ (reference sequence). This CDR3 has 19 residues. Here the CDR3 DNA reads TGTGCCAGCAGCCACAAGAGGGCTGGGCCTGGCACTGGGGCCAACGTCCTGACTTTC. Translated: CASSHKRAGPGTGANVLTF.

In this sample, this clone turned up a few times. V is TRBV18 and J is TRBJ1-1, with 8 bases identical to TRBD1. CDR1 is KGHSH and CDR2 is LQKENI in the germline V gene. The CDR3 has 15 amino acids. Trimming took 6 bases from V and 4 from J; bases not matched to a gene: 10. CDR3 in DNA: TGTGCCAGCTCGTCTCAGGGGGCAAGGAGCACTGAAGCTTTCTTT. Protein sequence: CASSSQGARSTEAFF. The variable domain in full, completed from reference TRBV18 and TRBJ1-1, reads NAGVMQNPRHLVRRRGQEARLRCSPMKGHSHVYWYRQLPEEGLKFMVYLQKENIIDESGMPKERFSAEFPKEGPSILRIQQVVRGDSAAYFCASSSQGARSTEAFFGQGTRLTVV.

This clone has more than one count but fewer than ten. The chain combines TRBV19 with TRBJ2-1; 8 bases align to TRBD2. The CDR3 is 16 residues long. With V trimmed by 4 bases and J by 10 bases, 15 bases remained unmatched. Germline values: CDR1 LNHDA, CDR2 SQIVND (reference sequence). The CDR3 sequence is CASSTYGTRVFGEQFF. The CDR3 DNA follows: TGTGCCAGTAGTACATACGGGACTAGGGTCTTCGGGGAGCAGTTCTTC. Full variable domain (outside the CDR3, taken from reference TRBV19 and TRBJ2-1): DGGITQSPKYLFRKEGQNVTLSCEQNLNHDAMYWYRQDPGQGLRLIYYSQIVNDFQKGDIAEGYSVSREKKESFPLTVTSAQKNPTAFYLCASSTYGTRVFGEQFFGPGTRLTVL.

A few counts support this clone. In nucleotides, the CDR3 is TGTGCCAGCTCCCACTTGGGACAGTCGGTAAATGAGCAGTTCTTC. It is translated as CASSHLGQSVNEQFF. The rearrangement joins TRBV18 to TRBJ2-1, with 7 bases lining up with TRBD1. This CDR3 comprises 15 residues. The germline gives CDR1 KGHSH, CDR2 LQKENI. Trimming took 6 bases from V and 7 from J; bases not matched to a gene: 12.